Listed below are T cell receptor beta chains from one sample, sequenced in a study of human T cells and chemical hapten exposure. TCRdb reprocessed the RACE reads via MiXCR and lists one record per CDR3 protein. The sample lists 80,000 to 100,000 distinct CDR3 sequences, roughly 10% occurring once. This specimen was whole blood, taken in connection with sensitization to the hapten diphenylcyclopropenone (DPC). These receptors originate from a woman between 55 and 75 years old with alopecia areata. Some clones in this sample may be carry-over from other donors' samples. Each CDR3 is given with its conserved first and last residue. Each record gives: D gene, clone size, J gene, V gene, CDR3 protein, CDR3 DNA. D genes are given only for firm matches. Only part of the rows carry a size: once, few, many, or a class if the clone is expanded.

- - TRBJ2-5 TRBV6-6 CASSASGGGKTQYF TGTGCCAGCAGTGCCTCAGGGGGAGGAAAGACCCAGTACTTC
TRBD2 few TRBJ2-3 TRBV10-3 CAIRKGLAGDTDTQYF TGTGCCATCAGGAAGGGACTAGCGGGAGACACAGATACGCAGTATTTT
TRBD1 few TRBJ2-7 TRBV7-8 CASSTGTGDEQYF TGTGCCAGCAGCACAGGGACAGGGGACGAGCAGTACTTC
- - TRBJ1-1 TRBV7-9 CASSGSVRNTEAFF TGTGCCAGCAGCGGGTCGGTCCGGAACACTGAAGCTTTCTTT
TRBD2 few TRBJ2-5 TRBV5-1 CASRLAGGRLSETQYF TGCGCCAGCCGACTAGCGGGGGGGCGGTTATCGGAGACCCAGTACTTC
- - TRBJ2-2 TRBV10-2 CASSVDGPNTGELFF TGCGCCAGCAGTGTGGACGGGCCGAACACCGGGGAGCTGTTTTTT
- many TRBJ1-4 TRBV5-6 CASSAHTQGLGEKLFF TGTGCCAGCAGCGCCCACACTCAGGGGCTTGGTGAAAAACTGTTTTTT
TRBD2 few TRBJ2-1 TRBV9 CASSPGTSGGATYNEQFF TGTGCCAGCAGCCCCGGGACTAGCGGGGGGGCGACCTACAATGAGCAGTTCTTC
- few TRBJ2-1 TRBV7-9 CASSPGRLAGDDEQFF TGTGCCAGCAGCCCTGGACGTCTAGCCGGGGACGATGAGCAGTTCTTC
TRBD2 many TRBJ2-1 TRBV5-6 CASRLASGDNEQFF TGTGCCAGCAGATTGGCTAGCGGGGACAATGAGCAGTTCTTC
- few TRBJ1-1 TRBV7-9 CASSLPMAGSNTEAFF TGTGCCAGCAGCTTACCCATGGCAGGATCGAACACTGAAGCTTTCTTT
- - TRBJ2-7 TRBV29-1 CSVQETYEQYF TGCAGCGTTCAAGAGACCTACGAGCAGTACTTC
- - TRBJ2-3 TRBV14 CASSQGQETDTQYF TGTGCCAGCAGCCAAGGACAGGAAACAGATACGCAGTATTTT
TRBD1 - TRBJ1-1 TRBV6-5 CASRSYGTGDTEAFF TGTGCCAGCAGATCCTACGGGACAGGGGACACTGAAGCTTTCTTT
- - TRBJ1-5 TRBV7-2 CASSLAVNQPQHF TGTGCCAGCAGCTTAGCAGTAAATCAGCCCCAGCATTTT
- many TRBJ2-7 TRBV30 CAWSVGPYEQYF TGTGCCTGGAGTGTAGGTCCCTACGAGCAGTACTTC
- many TRBJ1-2 TRBV20-1 CSARGTQKNYGYTF TGCAGTGCTAGGGGGACACAGAAAAACTATGGCTACACCTTC
TRBD2 many TRBJ2-7 TRBV20-1 CSAPRVAGGYEQYF TGCAGTGCTCCGCGCGTAGCGGGGGGCTACGAGCAGTACTTC
- many TRBJ2-2 TRBV20-1 CSARPSGGGELFF TGCAGTGCTCGGCCCAGCGGTGGCGGGGAGCTGTTTTTT
- many TRBJ2-3 TRBV11-2 CASSPPDSRTDTQYF TGTGCCAGCAGCCCCCCGGACAGCCGCACAGATACGCAGTATTTT
- many TRBJ2-5 TRBV5-8 CASSRDVEETQYF TGTGCCAGCAGCCGAGACGTCGAAGAGACCCAGTACTTC
- many TRBJ2-7 TRBV27 CASSFKGSNYEQYF TGTGCCAGCAGTTTCAAGGGTTCTAACTACGAGCAGTACTTC